This passage covers 4 T cell receptor beta chains from one sample sequenced in a study of cytomegalovirus exposure and HLA in healthy donors. Both 60 Vbeta primers and 13 Jbeta primers went into the PCR. TCRdb keeps only in-frame clones here, not all; method: immunoSEQ multiplex PCR. The data contain about 190,000 clones, 79% of them singletons. The source material was PBMCs. The receptors stem from a woman under 30 in good health and CMV-seronegative.

This sequence joins TRBV7-9 and TRBJ1-1; no definite D call. The V end lost 5 bases, the J end lost 0 bases, and 7 bases lay between the germline ends. Germline assignment: CDR1 SEHNR and CDR2 FQNEAQ (reference sequence). CDR3 length: 13 amino acids. This chain's CDR3 is CASSLPVNTEAFF. The CDR3 bases are TGTGCCAGCAGCCTACCGGTGAACACTGAAGCTTTCTTT. Complete variable domain (other parts from reference TRBV7-9 and TRBJ1-1): DTGVSQNPRHKITKRGQNVTFRCDPISEHNRLYWYRQTLGQGPEFLTYFQNEAQLEKSRLLSDRFSAERPKGSFSTLEIQRTEQGDSAMYLCASSLPVNTEAFFGQGTRLTVV.

This clone showed up just a few times. The chain combines TRBV7-9 with TRBJ1-2, with 8 positions matching TRBD1. The V gene's germline CDR1 is SEHNR and CDR2 FQNEAQ (reference sequence). The trim removed 4 bases at V and 4 bases at J, leaving 11 bases unmatched. The CDR3 spans 16 residues. DNA for the CDR3: TGTGCCAGCAGCTCATCCACAGGGGGGGAGGGCTATGGCTACACCTTC. As protein: CASSSSTGGEGYGYTF. The full variable domain, completed using reference TRBV7-9 and TRBJ1-2, is DTGVSQNPRHKITKRGQNVTFRCDPISEHNRLYWYRQTLGQGPEFLTYFQNEAQLEKSRLLSDRFSAERPKGSFSTLEIQRTEQGDSAMYLCASSSSTGGEGYGYTFGSGTRLTVV.

The chain combines TRBV6-1 with TRBJ2-7, with unresolved D. CDR1 MNHNS and CDR2 SASEGT come from the germline V gene. Trimming took off 8 bases at V and 0 bases at J, with 11 bases between the two ends. The CDR3 loop spans 13 amino acids. Here the CDR3 DNA reads TGTGCCAGCTTTCTAGAGACCTCCTACGAGCAGTACTTC. Its translation is CASFLETSYEQYF.

The V and J genes are TRBV5-1 and TRBJ2-6, with D maybe TRBD1 (6 bases). The CDR3 covers 16 residues. Germline V lookup: CDR1 SGHRS, CDR2 YFSETQ. V was trimmed by 3 bases and J by 2 bases, leaving 12 bases between them. The CDR3 reads CASSSDRLPGANVLTF. The CDR3 nucleotides read TGCGCCAGCAGCTCCGACAGGTTACCTGGGGCCAACGTCCTGACTTTC.